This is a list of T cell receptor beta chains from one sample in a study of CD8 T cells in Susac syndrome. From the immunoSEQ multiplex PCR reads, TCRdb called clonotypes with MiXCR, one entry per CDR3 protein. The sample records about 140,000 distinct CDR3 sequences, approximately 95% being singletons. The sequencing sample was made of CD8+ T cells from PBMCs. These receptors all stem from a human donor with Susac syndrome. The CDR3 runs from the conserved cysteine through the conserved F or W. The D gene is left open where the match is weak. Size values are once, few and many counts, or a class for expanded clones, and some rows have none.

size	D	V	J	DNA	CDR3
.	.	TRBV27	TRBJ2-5	TGTGCCAGCATGTCCGGGGGGACCCAGTACTTC	CASMSGGTQYF
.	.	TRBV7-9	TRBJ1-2	TGTGCCAGCAGCTTGGGACCGGGTCCTAAAAGGGATGGCTACACCTTC	CASSLGPGPKRDGYTF
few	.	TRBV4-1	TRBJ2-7	TGCGCCAGCGGAGGACACCTCACCTACGAGCAGTACTTC	CASGGHLTYEQYF
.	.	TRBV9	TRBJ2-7	TGTGCCAGCAGCGTAGACAGTTCCTACGAGCAGTACTTC	CASSVDSSYEQYF
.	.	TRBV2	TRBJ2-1	TGTGCCAGCAGGGGAGTGGCTAGGGGGGAGAGCTCCTACAATGAGCAGTTCTTC	CASRGVARGESSYNEQFF
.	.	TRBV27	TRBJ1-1	TGTGCCAGCAGCAAAGAGGGGTCCGGAGGAGACAATGAAGCTTTCTTT	CASSKEGSGGDNEAFF
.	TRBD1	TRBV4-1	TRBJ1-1	TGCGCCAGCAGCCTGCCGGGACAGTCGGGGGAAGCTTTCTTT	CASSLPGQSGEAFF
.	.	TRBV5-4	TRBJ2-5	TGTGCCAGCAGCTTGGTGCAGGGACAAGAGACCCAGTACTTC	CASSLVQGQETQYF
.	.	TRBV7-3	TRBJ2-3	TGTGCCAGCAGCGCCATGGCGACAGAACTCACAGATACGCAGTATTTT	CASSAMATELTDTQYF
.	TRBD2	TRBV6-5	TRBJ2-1	TGTGCCAGCAGTTATGGCGGGGGAGACTACAATGAGCAGTTCTTC	CASSYGGGDYNEQFF
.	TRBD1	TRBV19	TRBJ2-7	TGTGCCAGTCACGGTCGGGGACAGAAGCTCCCCTACGAGCAGTACTTC	CASHGRGQKLPYEQYF
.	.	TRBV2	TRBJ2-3	TGTGCCAGCAGGAAAAGACCCCCTAGCACAGATACGCAGTATTTT	CASRKRPPSTDTQYF
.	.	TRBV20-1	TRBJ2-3	TGCAGTGCTAGGGGGACAACTTCTAGCACAGATACGCAGTATTTT	CSARGTTSSTDTQYF
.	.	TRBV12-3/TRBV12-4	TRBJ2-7	TGTGCCAGCAGTCCCCCAGCGGGTGGTGGCTCCTACGAGCAGTACTTC	CASSPPAGGGSYEQYF
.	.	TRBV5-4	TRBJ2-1	TGTGCCAGCAGCTTCTTGATTCTTGAAGAGCAGTTCTTC	CASSFLILEEQFF
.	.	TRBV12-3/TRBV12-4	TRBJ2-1	TGTGCCAGCAGTTCCGTCGGTGAGCAGTTCTTC	CASSSVGEQFF
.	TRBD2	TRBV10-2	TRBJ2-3	TGCGCCAGCAGTGTACTAGCGGGAGTTACAGATACGCAGTATTTT	CASSVLAGVTDTQYF
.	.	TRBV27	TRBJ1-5	TGTGCCAGCAGTCCGTACACTAGCAATCAGCCCCAGCATTTT	CASSPYTSNQPQHF
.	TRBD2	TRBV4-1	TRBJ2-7	TGCGCCAGCAGCCAAGAAGGGGGAGGACTAGCGGGTGCCTACGAGCAGTACTTC	CASSQEGGGLAGAYEQYF
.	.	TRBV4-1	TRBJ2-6	TGCGCCAGCAGCCAGGCGACTAGTCCTGGGGCCAACGTCCTGACTTTC	CASSQATSPGANVLTF
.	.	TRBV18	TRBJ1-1	TGTGCCAGCTCACCCGACACTGAAGCTTTCTTT	CASSPDTEAFF
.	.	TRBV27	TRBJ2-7	TGTGCCAGCATGTCTATCGACGTAACCTACGAGCAGTACTTC	CASMSIDVTYEQYF
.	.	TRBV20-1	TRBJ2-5	TGCAGTGCCCCCGGCACAGGGGAGACCCAGTACTTC	CSAPGTGETQYF
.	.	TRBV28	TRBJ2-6	TGTGCCAGCAGTCTAGGGGACATCTACTCTGGGGCCAACGTCCTGACTTTC	CASSLGDIYSGANVLTF
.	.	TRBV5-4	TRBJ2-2	TGTGCCAGCAGCTTGTTCGGGAGAGGGGAGCTGTTTTTT	CASSLFGRGELFF
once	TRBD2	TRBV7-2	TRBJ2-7	TGTGCCAGCAGCCCTTGGGAGCGGGAGGCCTACGAGCAGTACTTC	CASSPWEREAYEQYF
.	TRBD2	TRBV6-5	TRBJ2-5	TGTGCCAGCAGTTACCTACCCGGTGGGGCTAGCGGGAGCACGGAGACCCAGTACTTC	CASSYLPGGASGSTETQYF
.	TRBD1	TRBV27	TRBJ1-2	TGTGCCAGCAGTTTAACTAGACAGGGCCCGGGCTACACCTTC	CASSLTRQGPGYTF
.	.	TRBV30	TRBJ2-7	TGTGCCTGGAGTGTTGGGGCTAGCTACGAGCAGTACTTC	CAWSVGASYEQYF